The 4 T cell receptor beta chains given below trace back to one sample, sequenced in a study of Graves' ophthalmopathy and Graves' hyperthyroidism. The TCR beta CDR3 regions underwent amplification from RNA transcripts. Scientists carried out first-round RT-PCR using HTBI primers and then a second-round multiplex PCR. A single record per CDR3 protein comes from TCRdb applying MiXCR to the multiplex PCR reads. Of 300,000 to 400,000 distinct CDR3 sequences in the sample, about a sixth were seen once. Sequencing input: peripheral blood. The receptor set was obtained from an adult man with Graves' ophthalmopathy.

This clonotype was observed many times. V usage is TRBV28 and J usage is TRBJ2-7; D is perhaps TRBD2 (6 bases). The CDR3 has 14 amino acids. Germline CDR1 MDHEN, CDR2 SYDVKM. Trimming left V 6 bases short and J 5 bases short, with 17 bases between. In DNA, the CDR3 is TGTGCCAGCAGCCCCTGGAGGGGAACCAACGAGCAGTACTTC. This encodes CASSPWRGTNEQYF.

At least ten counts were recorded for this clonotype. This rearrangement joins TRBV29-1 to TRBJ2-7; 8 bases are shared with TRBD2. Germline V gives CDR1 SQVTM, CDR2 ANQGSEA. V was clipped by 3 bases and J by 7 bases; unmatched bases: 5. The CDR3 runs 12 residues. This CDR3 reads CSVEAGGWEQYF. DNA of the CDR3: TGCAGCGTTGAGGCGGGAGGCTGGGAGCAGTACTTC.

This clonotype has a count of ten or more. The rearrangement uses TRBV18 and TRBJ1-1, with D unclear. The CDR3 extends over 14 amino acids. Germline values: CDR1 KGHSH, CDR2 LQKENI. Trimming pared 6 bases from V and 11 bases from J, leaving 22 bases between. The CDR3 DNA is TGTGCCAGCTCCACCAGAGCGGCAGACTCTGTTGCTTTCTTT. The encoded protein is CASSTRAADSVAFF.

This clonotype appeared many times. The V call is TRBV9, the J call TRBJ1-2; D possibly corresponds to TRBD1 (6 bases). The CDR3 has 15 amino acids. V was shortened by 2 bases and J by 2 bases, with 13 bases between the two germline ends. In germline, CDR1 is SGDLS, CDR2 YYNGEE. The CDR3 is CASSVDQGLNYGYTF. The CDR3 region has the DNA TGTGCCAGCAGCGTCGATCAGGGGCTGAACTATGGCTACACCTTC.